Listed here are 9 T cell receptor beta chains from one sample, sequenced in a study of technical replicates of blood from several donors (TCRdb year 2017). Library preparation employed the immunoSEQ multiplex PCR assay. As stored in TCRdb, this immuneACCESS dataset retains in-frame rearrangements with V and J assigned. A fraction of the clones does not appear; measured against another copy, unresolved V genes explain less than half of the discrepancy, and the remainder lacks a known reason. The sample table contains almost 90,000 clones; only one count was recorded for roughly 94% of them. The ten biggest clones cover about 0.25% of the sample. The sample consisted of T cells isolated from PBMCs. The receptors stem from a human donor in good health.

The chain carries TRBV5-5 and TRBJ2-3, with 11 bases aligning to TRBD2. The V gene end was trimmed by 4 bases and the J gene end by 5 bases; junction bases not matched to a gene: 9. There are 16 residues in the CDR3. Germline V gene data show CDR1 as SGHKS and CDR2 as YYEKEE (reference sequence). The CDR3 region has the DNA TGTGCCAGCAGCGGTGTGGCTAGCGGGGGGATAGATACGCAGTATTTT. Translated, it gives CASSGVASGGIDTQYF. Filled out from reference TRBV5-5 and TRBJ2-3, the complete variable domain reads DAGVTQSPTHLIKTRGQQVTLRCSPISGHKSVSWYQQVLGQGPQFIFQYYEKEERGRGNFPDRFSARQFPNYSSELNVNALLLGDSALYLCASSGVASGGIDTQYFGPGTRLTVL.

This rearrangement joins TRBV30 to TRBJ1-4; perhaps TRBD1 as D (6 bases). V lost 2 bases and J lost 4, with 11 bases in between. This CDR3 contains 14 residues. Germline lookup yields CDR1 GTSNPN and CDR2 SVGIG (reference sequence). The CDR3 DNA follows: TGTGCCTGGAGTCCAGGGGCTAATAATGAAAAACTGTTTTTT. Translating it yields CAWSPGANNEKLFF.

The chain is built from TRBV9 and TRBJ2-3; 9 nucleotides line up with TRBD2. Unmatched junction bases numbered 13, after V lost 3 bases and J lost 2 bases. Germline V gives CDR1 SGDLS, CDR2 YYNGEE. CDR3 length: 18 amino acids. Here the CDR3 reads CASSGGATSGPFTDTQYF. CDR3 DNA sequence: TGTGCCAGCAGCGGAGGGGCCACTAGCGGGCCTTTCACAGATACGCAGTATTTT. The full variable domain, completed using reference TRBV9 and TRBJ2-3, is DSGVTQTPKHLITATGQRVTLRCSPRSGDLSVYWYQQSLDQGLQFLIQYYNGEERAKGNILERFSAQQFPDLHSELNLSSLELGDSALYFCASSGGATSGPFTDTQYFGPGTRLTVL.

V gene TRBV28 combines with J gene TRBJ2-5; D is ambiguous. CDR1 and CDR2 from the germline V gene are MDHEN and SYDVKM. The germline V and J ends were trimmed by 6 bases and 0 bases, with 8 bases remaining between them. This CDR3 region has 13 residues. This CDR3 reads CASSVVYQETQYF. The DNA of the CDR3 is TGTGCCAGCAGCGTAGTGTACCAAGAGACCCAGTACTTC.

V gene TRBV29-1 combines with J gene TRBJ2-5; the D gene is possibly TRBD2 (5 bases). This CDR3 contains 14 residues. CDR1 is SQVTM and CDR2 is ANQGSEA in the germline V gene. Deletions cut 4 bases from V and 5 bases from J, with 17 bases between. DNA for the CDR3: TGCAGCGTTGGCTTTATCGGGGTCCCGGAGACCCAGTACTTC. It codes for CSVGFIGVPETQYF.

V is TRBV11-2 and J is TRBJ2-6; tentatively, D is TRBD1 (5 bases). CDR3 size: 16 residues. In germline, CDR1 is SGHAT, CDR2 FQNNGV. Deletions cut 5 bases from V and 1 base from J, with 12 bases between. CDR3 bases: TGTGCCAGCAGCATCAATGGGGCATCTGGGGCCAACGTCCTGACTTTC. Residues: CASSINGASGANVLTF.

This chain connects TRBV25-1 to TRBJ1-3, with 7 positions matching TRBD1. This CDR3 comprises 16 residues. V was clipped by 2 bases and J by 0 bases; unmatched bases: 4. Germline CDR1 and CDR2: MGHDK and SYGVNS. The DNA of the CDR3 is TGTGCCAGCAGTGAACAATCAGGGGGCTCTGGAAACACCATATATTTT. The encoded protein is CASSEQSGGSGNTIYF.

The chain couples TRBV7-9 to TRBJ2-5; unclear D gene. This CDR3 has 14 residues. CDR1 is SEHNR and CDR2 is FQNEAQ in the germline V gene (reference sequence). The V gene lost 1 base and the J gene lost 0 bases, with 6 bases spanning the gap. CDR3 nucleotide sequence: TGTGCCAGCAGCTTAGACGAGAACCAAGAGACCCAGTACTTC. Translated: CASSLDENQETQYF.

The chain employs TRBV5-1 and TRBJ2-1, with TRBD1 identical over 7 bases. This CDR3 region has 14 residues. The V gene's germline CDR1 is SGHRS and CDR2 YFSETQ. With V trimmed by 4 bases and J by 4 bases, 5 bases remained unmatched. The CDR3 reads CASSVGQTYNEQFF. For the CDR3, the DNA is TGCGCCAGCAGCGTGGGACAGACTTACAATGAGCAGTTCTTC.